The T cell receptor beta chain described here comes from a study of blood T cell repertoires in COVID-19. For the study at large: T cells, B-cell-depleted T cells, or PBMCs supplied cDNA or gDNA.

Seattle patient enrollment occurred during active infection, with longitudinal follow-up thereafter. The CDR3 is made up of 15 amino acids. Germline assignment: CDR1 MNHEY and CDR2 SMNVEV (reference sequence). Trimming took 1 base from V and 3 from J, leaving 12 bases between them. Per the authors' pipeline: Quantification of nucleated cells was approximated via reference gene primer amplification. Method: immunoSEQ multiplex PCR; TCRdb's copy keeps in-frame clones and lacks some. Clonal size and the V and J genes are those of that table, whereas D and trimming came from the DNA. Here the sample spans roughly 380,000 clones, about 91% being singletons.

This chain links TRBV27 with TRBJ1-2; D unclear. This TCR came from a woman in her 40s with COVID-19, enrolled during active disease. Sequenced sample: peripheral blood. In nucleotides, the CDR3 is TGTGCCAGCAGTTTATTGCCGCGACGGGACTATGGCTACACCTTC. It specifies CASSLLPRRDYGYTF.